The source of this T cell receptor (beta chain) is a study of control samples from healthy donors and cancer patients. Only in-frame clones appear in the TCRdb table, and some are missing; sequencing was by immunoSEQ multiplex PCR. The data show about 170,000 clones, with 91% seen just once and about 1.6% held by the top ten. The V gene's germline CDR1 is MDHEN and CDR2 SYDVKM. The V end lost 6 bases, the J end lost 1 base, and 12 bases lay between the germline ends. This CDR3 has 14 residues. Sample: blood. The sequence was obtained from a woman aged 30 to 39 in good health. The gene calls are TRBV28 and TRBJ1-1; D not certain. CDR3 sequence: CASSRLTENTEAFF. The CDR3 DNA follows: TGTGCCAGCAGCCGCCTTACGGAGAACACTGAAGCTTTCTTT.